Presented here are 32 T cell receptor beta chains from one specimen sequenced in a study of T cell repertoires in cytomegalovirus infection. TCRdb redid the calling of the reads with MiXCR, one entry per CDR3 protein. Here the sample spans roughly 920,000 distinct CDR3 sequences, 30% to 40% being singletons. No antigen has been identified for these receptors. Specimen: cultured CD8+ T cells from PBMCs, collected from culture after CMV antigen stimulation. Every receptor here comes from a human donor in good health (CMV status not recorded). Some clones in this sample may be carry-over from other donors' samples.

The chain links TRBV12-3 or TRBV12-4 to TRBJ1-1; D unclear. The V end lost 3 bases, the J end lost 5 bases, and 7 bases lay between the germline ends. There are 12 residues in the CDR3. This CDR3 reads CASSLLITEAFF. CDR3 coding DNA: TGTGCCAGCAGTTTGCTAATAACTGAAGCTTTCTTT.

A few counts support this clonotype. The chain has TRBV12-3 or TRBV12-4 and TRBJ1-2; 9 bases line up with TRBD1. Losses at the gene ends were 5 bases for V and 4 bases for J; bases not matched to a gene: 8. CDR3 size: 15 residues. CDR3 in DNA: TGTGCCAGCAGTGGTCCCGGGACAGGGACCTATGGCTACACCTTC. Its protein product is CASSGPGTGTYGYTF.

V gene TRBV20-1 combines with J gene TRBJ2-2; possible D gene TRBD1, 6 bases. Germline V gives CDR1 DFQATT, CDR2 SNEGSKA (reference sequence). V shed 2 bases and J shed 4 bases, with 8 bases lying between them. The CDR3 has 13 residues. The CDR3 bases are TGCAGTGCTAGACAGGGGACCACCGGGGAGCTGTTTTTT. This translates into CSARQGTTGELFF.

This clonotype turned up a few times. The V and J genes are TRBV19 and TRBJ1-5, with a weak D call TRBD1 (5 bases). V was trimmed by 1 base and J by 0 bases, leaving 13 bases between them. This CDR3 is built from 17 residues. Germline CDR1 LNHDA, CDR2 SQIVND (reference sequence). Here the CDR3 reads CASSIGADRHSNQPQHF. CDR3 nucleotide sequence: TGTGCCAGTAGTATAGGTGCAGACAGACATAGCAATCAGCCCCAGCATTTT.

The rearrangement uses TRBV19 and TRBJ1-1, with 7 bases identical to TRBD1. Losses at the gene ends were 4 bases for V and 7 bases for J; bases not matched to a gene: 3. The CDR3 loop spans 12 amino acids. Germline V gene sequence: CDR1 LNHDA, CDR2 SQIVND (reference sequence). The CDR3 nucleotides read TGTGCCAGTAGTACCTGGACAGGTGAAGCTTTCTTT. Translating gives CASSTWTGEAFF.

The genes are TRBV7-3 and TRBJ2-1; perhaps D is TRBD1 or TRBD2 (6 bases each). The germline V gene has CDR1 SGHTA and CDR2 FQGTGA. The CDR3 spans 15 residues. V was clipped by 5 bases and J by 1 base, with 12 bases between them. CDR3 bases: TGTGCCAGCAGCGACAGAGGGGGGTCCTACAATGAGCAGTTCTTC. This sequence encodes CASSDRGGSYNEQFF.

This clonotype came up a few times. The J gene is TRBJ1-1, the V gene TRBV12-3 or TRBV12-4; possibly TRBD1 for D (5 bases). The CDR3 runs to 14 residues. Between the trimmed V and J ends, which lost 3 bases and 6 bases, there was a span of 14 bases. The CDR3 DNA reads TGTGCCAGCAGTTTCGCAGGGAAGGGTCCTGAAGCTTTCTTT. Its translation: CASSFAGKGPEAFF.

The chain recombines TRBV7-6 with TRBJ2-1; 8 bases match TRBD2. Losses at the gene ends were 2 bases for V and 5 bases for J; bases not matched to a gene: 5. The CDR3 is 15 amino acids. CDR1 and CDR2 from the germline V gene are SGHVS and FNYEAQ. The CDR3 DNA follows: TGTGCCAGCAGCTTAATAGCGGGGTCCCACAATGAGCAGTTCTTC. Translating gives CASSLIAGSHNEQFF.

This clonotype was detected only a few times. The CDR3 here is CASTPWPPGTEAFF. For the CDR3, the DNA is TGCGCCAGCACTCCCTGGCCCCCGGGCACTGAAGCTTTCTTT. This chain joins TRBV5-1 and TRBJ1-1; D call uncertain. CDR1 and CDR2 (germline): SGHRS, YFSETQ. Trimming cost V 6 bases and J 4 bases, with 16 bases left between them. This CDR3 region has 14 residues. Variable domain in full (rest from reference TRBV5-1 and TRBJ1-1): KAGVTQTPRYLIKTRGQQVTLSCSPISGHRSVSWYQQTPGQGLQFLFEYFSETQRNKGNFPGRFSGRQFSNSRSEMNVSTLELGDSALYLCASTPWPPGTEAFFGQGTRLTVV.

The V gene is TRBV6-2 or TRBV6-3, the J gene TRBJ2-2; tentatively, D is TRBD2 (7 bases). CDR1 and CDR2 from the germline V gene are MNHEY and SVGEGT. The CDR3 sequence is 16 residues long. V was shortened by 7 bases and J by 8 bases, with 23 bases between the two germline ends. The CDR3 DNA sequence: TGTGCCAGCACCCTACGGATCCGGGGGGCACGTGGGGAGCTGTTTTTT. It translates to CASTLRIRGARGELFF.

The J gene is TRBJ2-1, the V gene TRBV20-1, with TRBD1 matching 8 bases. The CDR3 has 15 residues. Germline loops: CDR1 DFQATT, CDR2 SNEGSKA (reference sequence). Trimming removed 6 bases from V and 5 bases from J; junction bases left unmatched: 12. DNA of the CDR3: TGCAGTGCCACGCCCAAGGACAGGGTGGACAATGAGCAGTTCTTC. Its translation is CSATPKDRVDNEQFF.

The rearrangement joins TRBV4-3 to TRBJ2-3, with unresolved D. Germline CDR1 LGHNA, CDR2 YSLEER. V lost 6 bases to trimming and J lost 4 bases, with 11 bases between them. The CDR3 covers 13 residues. The CDR3 DNA sequence: TGCGCCAGCAGTCCAAAGACGCCAGATACGCAGTATTTT. Translated: CASSPKTPDTQYF.

This clonotype turned up a few times. This chain links TRBV27 with TRBJ2-1, with D possibly being TRBD1 (7 bases). CDR1 MNHEY and CDR2 SMNVEV come from the germline V gene (reference sequence). The CDR3 extends over 16 amino acids. V lost 8 bases and J 15 bases, leaving 32 bases between the germline ends. CDR3 nucleotide sequence: TGTGCCAGCGGACCTATCGGGACAGAGGATGGACTAAGAGGGTTCTTC. This sequence encodes CASGPIGTEDGLRGFF.

This clonotype occurred many times. The chain carries TRBV25-1 and TRBJ2-1, with 11 bases that match TRBD1. V lost 4 bases and J lost 7; bases outside the gene matches: 9. Germline V lookup: CDR1 MGHDK, CDR2 SYGVNS. The CDR3 spans 16 residues. This CDR3 is CASSAQDRGRVNEQFF. The CDR3 bases are TGTGCCAGCAGTGCCCAGGACAGGGGGCGTGTAAATGAGCAGTTCTTC.

This clonotype was counted ten times or more. The CDR3 protein is CASSEKQGEHTEAFF. As DNA, the CDR3 is TGTGCCAGCAGTGAAAAACAGGGGGAGCACACTGAAGCTTTCTTT. The chain has TRBV6-1 and TRBJ1-1; 8 bases align to TRBD1. The CDR3 consists of 15 residues. Trimming at V came to 2 bases and at J to 3 bases, leaving 5 bases not matched to a gene. Per germline, CDR1 MNHNS and CDR2 SASEGT.

This clonotype has more than one count but fewer than ten. The chain is built from TRBV5-1 and TRBJ1-2; no definite D call. The CDR3 length is 14 residues. V was trimmed by 0 bases and J by 2 bases, leaving 8 bases between them. CDR1 is SGHRS, CDR2 YFSETQ, per germline. Here the CDR3 reads CASSLEMGNYGYTF. The CDR3 DNA is TGCGCCAGCAGCTTGGAAATGGGGAACTATGGCTACACCTTC.

The chain combines TRBV7-8 with TRBJ2-1; no firm D call. Germline CDR1 SGHVS, CDR2 FQNEAQ. With 5 bases removed from V and 0 bases from J, the gap between germline ends came to 11 bases. The CDR3 is 15 residues long. CDR3 sequence (DNA): TGTGCCAGCAGCCCCTATAGGAGCTCCTACAATGAGCAGTTCTTC. Its protein is CASSPYRSSYNEQFF.

This chain links TRBV27 with TRBJ1-1; D not resolved. The V end lost 5 bases, the J end lost 4 bases, and 14 bases lay between the germline ends. Germline V gene sequence: CDR1 MNHEY, CDR2 SMNVEV (reference sequence). The CDR3 is 14 amino acids. DNA for the CDR3: TGTGCCAGCAGTCCGGGATCACGGGGCACTGAAGCTTTCTTT. It specifies CASSPGSRGTEAFF.

This clonotype was seen only a few times. V usage is TRBV12-3 or TRBV12-4 and J usage is TRBJ2-7; 8 positions match TRBD2. The CDR3 extends over 14 amino acids. J lost 9 bases, V lost 6 bases, and 13 bases had no gene match. CDR3 nucleotides: TGTGCCAGCAGCTCCGGGACTAGGTCTACGGGGCAGTACTTC. Its protein product is CASSSGTRSTGQYF.

The chain recombines TRBV7-9 with TRBJ2-1, with D perhaps TRBD2 (7 bases). The V and J ends lost 5 bases and 0 bases respectively, with 17 bases between them. From germline, CDR1 is SEHNR and CDR2 FQNEAQ (reference sequence). The CDR3 consists of 17 residues. The CDR3: CASSPVGGGLSYNEQFF. In DNA, the CDR3 is TGTGCCAGCAGCCCGGTCGGCGGGGGCCTCTCCTACAATGAGCAGTTCTTC.

This clonotype was detected a few times. The genes are TRBV6-2 or TRBV6-3 and TRBJ2-3; TRBD2 agrees at 11 bases. The V gene end was trimmed by 10 bases and the J gene end by 0 bases; junction bases not matched to a gene: 3. The germline gives CDR1 MNHEY, CDR2 SVGEGT. The CDR3 length is 14 residues. The CDR3 loop is CATSGGPSTDTQYF. CDR3 nucleotide sequence: TGTGCCACTAGCGGGGGGCCTAGCACAGATACGCAGTATTTT.

This clonotype came up many times. The rearrangement joins TRBV7-6 to TRBJ1-6; 11 nucleotides line up with TRBD1. The CDR3 has 17 amino acids. Germline lookup yields CDR1 SGHVS and CDR2 FNYEAQ. V was pared by 5 bases and J by 3 bases, with 6 bases of the junction left unmatched. CDR3 protein: CASSPGQGAFYNSPLHF. CDR3 nucleotide sequence: TGTGCCAGCAGCCCAGGACAGGGGGCTTTCTATAATTCACCCCTCCACTTT.

This clonotype was seen only a few times. The V gene is TRBV9, the J gene TRBJ2-1; 9 positions agree with TRBD2. The CDR3 is 16 amino acids. V was clipped by 3 bases and J by 8 bases; unmatched bases: 12. CDR1 is SGDLS, CDR2 YYNGEE, per germline. CDR3 sequence: CASSDEAGGGTDEQFF. The CDR3 DNA sequence: TGTGCCAGCAGCGACGAAGCGGGGGGTGGGACGGATGAGCAGTTCTTC.

This clonotype was seen a handful of times. This chain links TRBV5-1 with TRBJ1-2, with a weak D call TRBD1 (6 bases). The V end lost 0 bases, the J end lost 7 bases, and 10 bases lay between the germline ends. The germline CDR1 and CDR2 sequences are SGHRS and YFSETQ. The CDR3 runs 13 residues. The CDR3 nucleotides read TGCGCCAGCAGCTTGGGGGGGCTGCGTGGCTACACCTTC. This codes for CASSLGGLRGYTF.

The chain recombines TRBV10-3 with TRBJ2-7, with 8 positions matching TRBD1. The germline gives CDR1 ENHRY, CDR2 SYGVKD. The CDR3 loop spans 13 amino acids. After removal of 7 bases from V and 2 bases from J, the junction contained 4 bases not matched to a gene. The CDR3 nucleotides are TGTGCCATCAATGGACAGGGCACCTACGAGCAGTACTTC. This sequence encodes CAINGQGTYEQYF.

The J gene is TRBJ2-3, the V gene TRBV7-8; TRBD2 aligns across 8 bases. V was clipped by 4 bases and J by 1 base; unmatched bases: 7. The germline CDR1 and CDR2 sequences are SGHVS and FQNEAQ. The CDR3 extends over 16 amino acids. CDR3 nucleotides: TGTGCCAGCAGCTCGGAACTAGCGGAAGGCACAGATACGCAGTATTTT. It specifies CASSSELAEGTDTQYF.

This clonotype was seen many times. The chain recombines TRBV25-1 with TRBJ2-1; the D gene is possibly TRBD1 (6 bases). The V end lost 4 bases, the J end lost 0 bases, and 16 bases lay between the germline ends. Germline V gene data show CDR1 as MGHDK and CDR2 as SYGVNS. CDR3 size: 17 residues. The CDR3 DNA sequence: TGTGCCAGCAGTGCTCCACAGGGACGACTCTCCTACAATGAGCAGTTCTTC. Residues: CASSAPQGRLSYNEQFF.

This chain uses TRBV6-1 with TRBJ2-1; 11 bases fit TRBD2. Looked up from germline, CDR1 is MNHNS and CDR2 is SASEGT. This CDR3 region has 15 residues. The J segment lost 6 bases and the V segment lost 5 bases, leaving 6 bases of the junction unmatched. The CDR3 sequence: CASSFPGLAANEQFF. CDR3 nucleotide sequence: TGTGCCAGCAGTTTTCCGGGACTAGCGGCCAATGAGCAGTTCTTC.

V is TRBV6-2 or TRBV6-3 and J is TRBJ2-1; D is possibly TRBD1 or TRBD2 (6 bases each). Germline assignment: CDR1 MNHEY and CDR2 SVGEGT. Trimming stripped 6 bases from V and 7 bases from J, with 19 bases between. The CDR3 extends over 15 amino acids. The CDR3 nucleotides read TGTGCCAGCAGGGAAAGCCCGGGGGCCGGGAATGAGCAGTTCTTC. Encoded protein: CASRESPGAGNEQFF.

The rearrangement links TRBV6-1 to TRBJ1-2; unclear D gene. The germline CDR1 and CDR2 sequences are MNHNS and SASEGT. The CDR3 contains 15 residues. With 2 bases removed from V and 4 bases from J, the gap between germline ends came to 14 bases. CDR3 sequence: CASSELGWRGYGYTF. CDR3 coding DNA: TGTGCCAGCAGTGAACTCGGTTGGAGAGGCTATGGCTACACCTTC.

Of note for this clonotype: A junction boundary mismatches the germline segment, possibly from a read error. J is TRBJ1-1 and V is TRBV6-1, with D uncertain. Germline V gene data show CDR1 as MNHNS and CDR2 as SASEGT. CDR3 length: 14 amino acids. CDR3 loop: CASSWRIMNTETFF. The DNA for the CDR3 is TGTGCCAGCAGTTGGCGGATAATGAACACTGAAACTTTCTTT.

This chain connects TRBV5-4 to TRBJ2-1, with 14 positions matching TRBD2. The CDR3 spans 17 residues. Germline values: CDR1 SGHNT, CDR2 YYREEE (reference sequence). V dropped 4 bases and J dropped 1; count of bases not matched to a gene: 4. CDR3 in DNA: TGTGCCAGCAGCCCCGGGACTAGCGGGAGTTCCTACAATGAGCAGTTCTTC. It encodes CASSPGTSGSSYNEQFF. The full variable domain, its missing parts supplied by reference TRBV5-4 and TRBJ2-1, is ETGVTQSPTHLIKTRGQQVTLRCSSQSGHNTVSWYQQALGQGPQFIFQYYREEENGRGNFPPRFSGLQFPNYSSELNVNALELDDSALYLCASSPGTSGSSYNEQFFGPGTRLTVL.